The sample holds one count of the clone carrying this T cell receptor (beta chain). The assay was immunoSEQ multiplex PCR, and TCRdb's table has in-frame clones only and misses some. Altogether 300,000 to 400,000 clones are present, 85% to 90% being singletons, with the ten largest covering roughly 2.9%. The source of the sample is a study of blood T cell repertoires in COVID-19. V gave up 3 bases and J gave up 15 bases; unmatched junction bases: 18. CDR1 and CDR2 (germline): ENHRY, SYGVKD. The CDR3 has 16 residues. The V and J genes are TRBV10-3 and TRBJ2-1; 9 nucleotides align to TRBD2. The specimen was peripheral blood. The receptor's source is a woman in her twenties or thirties with COVID-19, enrolled during active disease. The CDR3, as DNA: TGTGCCATCAGTGACTTGGCGGGAGGGAATAAGGGAGAAGGGTTCTTC. This codes for CAISDLAGGNKGEGFF.